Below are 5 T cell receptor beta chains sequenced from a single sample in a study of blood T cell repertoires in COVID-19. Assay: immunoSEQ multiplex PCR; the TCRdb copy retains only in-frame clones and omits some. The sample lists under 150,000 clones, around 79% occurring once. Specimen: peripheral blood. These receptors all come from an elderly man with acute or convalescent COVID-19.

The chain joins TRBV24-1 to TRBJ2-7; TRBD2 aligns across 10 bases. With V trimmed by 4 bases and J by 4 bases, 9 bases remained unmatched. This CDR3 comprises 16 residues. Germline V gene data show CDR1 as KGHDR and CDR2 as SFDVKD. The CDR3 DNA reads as TGTGCCACCAGTGACCCGTCTAGCGGGGGTGGGTACGAGCAGTACTTC. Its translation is CATSDPSSGGGYEQYF.

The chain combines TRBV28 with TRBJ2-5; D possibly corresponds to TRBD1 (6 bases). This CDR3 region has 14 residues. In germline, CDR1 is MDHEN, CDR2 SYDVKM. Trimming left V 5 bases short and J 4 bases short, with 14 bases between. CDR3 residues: CASSGDNFRETQYF. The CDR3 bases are TGTGCCAGCAGTGGGGACAATTTTCGAGAGACCCAGTACTTC. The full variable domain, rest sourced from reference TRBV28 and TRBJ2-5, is DVKVTQSSRYLVKRTGEKVFLECVQDMDHENMFWYRQDPGLGLRLIYFSYDVKMKEKGDIPEGYSVSREKKERFSLILESASTNQTSMYLCASSGDNFRETQYFGPGTRLLVL.

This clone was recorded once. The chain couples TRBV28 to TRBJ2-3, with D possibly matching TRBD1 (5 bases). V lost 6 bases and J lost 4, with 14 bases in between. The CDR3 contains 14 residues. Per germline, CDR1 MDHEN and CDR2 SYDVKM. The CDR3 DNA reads TGTGCCAGCAGCCTCTCCTCAGGGTCAGATACGCAGTATTTT. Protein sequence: CASSLSSGSDTQYF. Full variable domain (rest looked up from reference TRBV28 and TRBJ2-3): DVKVTQSSRYLVKRTGEKVFLECVQDMDHENMFWYRQDPGLGLRLIYFSYDVKMKEKGDIPEGYSVSREKKERFSLILESASTNQTSMYLCASSLSSGSDTQYFGPGTRLTVL.

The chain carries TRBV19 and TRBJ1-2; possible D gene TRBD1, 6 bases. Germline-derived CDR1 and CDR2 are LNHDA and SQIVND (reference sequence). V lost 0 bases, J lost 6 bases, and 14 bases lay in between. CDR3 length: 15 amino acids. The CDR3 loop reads CASSIDLRGGNGYTF. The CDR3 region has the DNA TGTGCCAGTAGTATAGATCTCAGGGGCGGAAATGGCTACACCTTC.

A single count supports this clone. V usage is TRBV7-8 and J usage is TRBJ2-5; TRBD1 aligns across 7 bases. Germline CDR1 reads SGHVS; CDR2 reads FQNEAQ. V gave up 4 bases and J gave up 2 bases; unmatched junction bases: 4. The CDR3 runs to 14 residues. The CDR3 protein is CASSSRTGQETQYF. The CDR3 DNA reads TGTGCCAGCAGCTCCCGGACAGGTCAAGAGACCCAGTACTTC. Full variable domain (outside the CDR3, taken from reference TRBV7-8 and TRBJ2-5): GAGVSQSPRYKVAKRGQDVALRCDPISGHVSLFWYQQALGQGPEFLTYFQNEAQLDKSGLPSDRFFAERPEGSVSTLKIQRTQQEDSAVYLCASSSRTGQETQYFGPGTRLLVL.